The 29 T cell receptor beta chains in this list originate from one sample, sequenced in a study of blood T cells in healthy people across ages. The second PCR ran roughly 7 to 12 cycles with a sample-barcoded 5' primer and J-beta primers. TCRdb re-analysed the 5' RACE reads in MiXCR, keeping a single row per CDR3 protein. Of roughly 1.4 million distinct CDR3 sequences in the sample, 59% were seen once. The sample comprised blood. These TCRs come from a man between 18 and 29 years old in good health.

Only a few counts were recorded for this clonotype. The chain links TRBV29-1 to TRBJ2-3; tentatively, D is TRBD1 (5 bases). Trimming removed 6 bases from V and 0 bases from J, with 13 bases in between. The germline V gene encodes CDR1 SQVTM and CDR2 ANQGSEA. The CDR3 spans 14 residues. CDR3 sequence: CSVMAGISTDTQYF. The CDR3 nucleotides read TGCAGCGTCATGGCAGGGATCAGCACAGATACGCAGTATTTT.

J is TRBJ2-7 and V is TRBV20-1, with D possibly matching TRBD2 (6 bases). CDR1 DFQATT and CDR2 SNEGSKA come from the germline V gene (reference sequence). The length of the CDR3 is 12 residues. The germline V and J ends were trimmed by 6 bases and 6 bases, with 15 bases remaining between them. The CDR3 protein is CSASRGGTEQYF. In DNA form, the CDR3 reads TGCAGTGCCTCGAGAGGAGGGACCGAGCAGTACTTC.

This clonotype appeared a single time. The V gene is TRBV20-1, the J gene TRBJ2-7; possibly TRBD2 for D (7 bases). The end of the DNA is better explained by TRBJ2-5, so the J call may be wrong. CDR1 is DFQATT, CDR2 SNEGSKA, per germline (reference sequence). The CDR3 is 15 residues long. The CDR3 sequence: CSARVAGAPRRTQYF. The CDR3 DNA is TGCAGTGCTAGGGTTGCGGGGGCGCCAAGACGGACCCAGTACTTC.

CDR3 in DNA: TGTGCCAGCAGTCCCTCAGGGGACTACTGGGAGCAGTACTTC. Translated: CASSPSGDYWEQYF. The J gene is TRBJ2-7, the V gene TRBV6-2 or TRBV6-3; D is perhaps TRBD2 (7 bases). Germline assignment: CDR1 MNHEY and CDR2 SVGEGT. This CDR3 has 14 amino acids. V was clipped by 5 bases and J by 7 bases, with 18 bases between them.

A few counts support this clonotype. V is TRBV7-6 and J is TRBJ1-4, with D possibly being TRBD1 (6 bases). This CDR3 is 17 amino acids long. Germline V gene sequence: CDR1 SGHVS, CDR2 FNYEAQ. V was cut by 0 bases and J by 0 bases, with 11 bases left in between. The CDR3 is CASSLAQGFATNEKLFF. The CDR3 DNA follows: TGTGCCAGCAGCTTAGCGCAGGGGTTTGCAACTAATGAAAAACTGTTTTTT.

This sequence joins TRBV4-3 and TRBJ2-7, with a tentative D call TRBD1 (6 bases). Looked up from germline, CDR1 is LGHNA and CDR2 is YSLEER. V was cut by 0 bases and J by 1 base, with 13 bases left in between. The CDR3 length is 16 residues. This CDR3 is CASSQEWAGASYEQYF. CDR3 nucleotide sequence: TGCGCCAGCAGCCAAGAGTGGGCAGGGGCTTCCTACGAGCAGTACTTC.

The chain has TRBV7-9 and TRBJ2-7; D not resolved. With 1 base removed from V and 3 bases from J, the gap between germline ends came to 16 bases. The CDR3 covers 16 residues. The germline gives CDR1 SEHNR, CDR2 FQNEAQ (reference sequence). This chain's CDR3 is CASSLDIRVGDYEQYF. The CDR3 DNA reads as TGTGCCAGCAGCTTAGACATCCGGGTCGGAGACTACGAGCAGTACTTC.

This chain uses TRBV15 with TRBJ2-2; D is unclear. The CDR3 consists of 13 residues. Trimming removed 1 base at V and 1 base at J, with 1 base between. Germline loops: CDR1 LNHNV, CDR2 YYDKDF (reference sequence). For the CDR3, the DNA is TGTGCCACCAGCAGAGTGAACACCGGGGAGCTGTTTTTT. This codes for CATSRVNTGELFF.

This clonotype has just a few counts. This rearrangement joins TRBV6-5 to TRBJ2-3, with a possible D match to TRBD2 (6 bases). The ends were cut back, 4 bases at V and 4 bases at J, with 21 bases in the middle. The CDR3 is 17 amino acids. Germline values: CDR1 MNHEY, CDR2 SVGAGI. This chain's CDR3 is CASSFVLAGTHPDTQYF. The CDR3 region has the DNA TGTGCCAGCAGTTTTGTTCTGGCGGGAACTCATCCAGATACGCAGTATTTT.

This chain joins TRBV10-3 and TRBJ2-3; D is perhaps TRBD2 (6 bases). Germline V lookup: CDR1 ENHRY, CDR2 SYGVKD. V gave up 9 bases and J gave up 4 bases, with 17 bases separating them. The CDR3 sequence is 14 residues long. The CDR3 nucleotides are TGTGCCATGGGGGAGGAGGAGGAGGCAGATACGCAGTATTTT. As protein: CAMGEEEEADTQYF.

The table lists this clonotype with a few counts. This chain links TRBV4-1 with TRBJ2-3; TRBD1 matches 9 bases. CDR3 size: 14 residues. Germline V gene lookup returns CDR1 MGHRA and CDR2 YSYEKL. The V segment lost 1 base and the J segment 6 bases; nucleotides outside the gene matches: 2. This CDR3 is CASSQVGQGDTQYF. CDR3 nucleotides: TGCGCCAGCAGCCAAGTGGGACAGGGTGATACGCAGTATTTT.

The chain uses TRBV25-1 and TRBJ2-2; either TRBD1 or TRBD2 may fit D (6 bases each). Trimming took off 1 base at V and 4 bases at J, with 10 bases between the two ends. The CDR3 totals 15 residues. From germline, CDR1 is MGHDK and CDR2 SYGVNS. CDR3 bases: TGTGCCAGCAGTGAATTAGGGGGGTCCACCGGGGAGCTGTTTTTT. Protein product: CASSELGGSTGELFF.

The rearrangement uses TRBV2 and TRBJ2-3, with TRBD1 as a possible D gene (6 bases). The germline V gene has CDR1 SNHLY and CDR2 FYNNEI. The CDR3 has 15 residues. The V end lost 5 bases, the J end lost 5 bases, and 17 bases lay between the germline ends. The CDR3 sequence: CASSPGHRMGDTQYF. Written as DNA, the CDR3 is TGTGCCAGCAGTCCGGGACACCGGATGGGAGATACGCAGTATTTT. The variable domain in full, completed from reference TRBV2 and TRBJ2-3, reads EPEVTQTPSHQVTQMGQEVILRCVPISNHLYFYWYRQILGQKVEFLVSFYNNEISEKSEIFDDQFSVERPDGSNFTLKIRSTKLEDSAMYFCASSPGHRMGDTQYFGPGTRLTVL.

The chain employs TRBV11-2 and TRBJ2-7; D gene unclear. V lost 5 bases, J lost 3 bases, and 2 bases lay in between. The CDR3 has 10 residues. Germline CDR1 and CDR2: SGHAT and FQNNGV. CDR3 loop: CASSIYEQYF. CDR3 DNA: TGTGCCAGCAGCATCTACGAGCAGTACTTC. The full variable domain, with the rest looked up from reference TRBV11-2 and TRBJ2-7, is EAGVAQSPRYKIIEKRQSVAFWCNPISGHATLYWYQQILGQGPKLLIQFQNNGVVDDSQLPKDRFSAERLKGVDSTLKIQPAKLEDSAVYLCASSIYEQYFGPGTRLTVT.

This clonotype appeared a few times. The chain recombines TRBV12-5 with TRBJ2-5; no definite D call. V was cut by 2 bases and J by 5 bases, with 3 bases left in between. There are 11 residues in the CDR3. CDR1 LGHNT and CDR2 FRNRAP come from the germline V gene. CDR3 in DNA: TGTGCTAGTGGTTTGCCGGAGACCCAGTACTTC. Its protein is CASGLPETQYF.

In its sample, this clonotype was seen a few times. The chain is built from TRBV5-1 and TRBJ2-1; TRBD2 matches at 13 bases. Germline CDR1 is SGHRS and CDR2 is YFSETQ. The CDR3 has 15 amino acids. With V trimmed by 0 bases and J by 8 bases, 2 bases remained unmatched. The CDR3 sequence is CASSLVTSGRYEQFF. Here the CDR3 DNA reads TGCGCCAGCAGCTTGGTGACTAGCGGGAGGTATGAGCAGTTCTTC. The variable domain in full, with the rest retrieved from reference TRBV5-1 and TRBJ2-1, is KAGVTQTPRYLIKTRGQQVTLSCSPISGHRSVSWYQQTPGQGLQFLFEYFSETQRNKGNFPGRFSGRQFSNSRSEMNVSTLELGDSALYLCASSLVTSGRYEQFFGPGTRLTVL.

V and J are TRBV4-2 and TRBJ2-1; no firm D call. The CDR3 has 15 amino acids. Per the germline V gene, CDR1 is LGHNA and CDR2 is YNFKEQ. V lost 0 bases to trimming and J lost 2 bases, with 8 bases between them. The CDR3 protein is CASSQDQDPYNEQFF. CDR3 in DNA: TGTGCCAGCAGCCAAGACCAGGACCCCTACAATGAGCAGTTCTTC.

This rearrangement joins TRBV24-1 to TRBJ2-1; 10 positions match TRBD2. The germline V gene has CDR1 KGHDR and CDR2 SFDVKD. The CDR3 consists of 16 residues. Trimming cost V 0 bases and J 14 bases; bases outside gene matches: 12. The CDR3 sequence is CATSDLASGSRKVEFF. The CDR3 nucleotides read TGTGCCACCAGTGATTTGGCTAGCGGGAGTAGAAAGGTCGAGTTCTTC.

The rearrangement links TRBV27 to TRBJ1-1; D unresolved. Germline CDR1 is MNHEY and CDR2 is SMNVEV (reference sequence). V was trimmed by 6 bases and J by 3 bases, leaving 11 bases between them. This CDR3 comprises 13 residues. CDR3 sequence reads: CASRQTMYTEAFF. As DNA, the CDR3 is TGTGCCAGCAGACAGACAATGTACACTGAAGCTTTCTTT.

This clonotype came up once. At one boundary the junction diverges from the germline segment, which might be a read error. This chain uses TRBV6-2 or TRBV6-3 with TRBJ2-1, with TRBD2 matching 7 bases. This CDR3 spans 14 amino acids. Germline CDR1 reads MNHEY; CDR2 reads SVGEGT. The CDR3 coding sequence is TGTGCCAGCGGCGTTAGCGGGTCCTACAATGGGCAGTTCTTC. Protein product: CASGVSGSYNGQFF.

As DNA, the CDR3 is TGTGCCACCAGTGATTACAGGGGTTTGACGGAGACCCAGTACTTC. Protein: CATSDYRGLTETQYF. The chain joins TRBV24-1 to TRBJ2-5; 7 positions match TRBD1. V was pared by 2 bases and J by 5 bases, with 7 bases of the junction left unmatched. The CDR3 covers 15 residues. The germline CDR1 and CDR2 sequences are KGHDR and SFDVKD.

The J gene is TRBJ2-5, the V gene TRBV7-9; no firm D call. The CDR3 runs 15 residues. Looked up from germline, CDR1 is SEHNR and CDR2 is FQNEAQ (reference sequence). V was clipped by 4 bases and J by 2 bases, with 14 bases between them. The CDR3 sequence: CASSSSQDVQETQYF. As DNA, the CDR3 is TGTGCCAGCAGCTCGTCTCAGGACGTACAAGAGACCCAGTACTTC.

This clonotype was seen a handful of times. This chain uses TRBV4-3 with TRBJ2-3; 7 positions agree with TRBD2. Germline V CDR1 and CDR2: LGHNA, YSLEER. V was pared by 1 base and J by 4 bases, with 8 bases of the junction left unmatched. This CDR3 contains 16 residues. The CDR3 DNA is TGCGCCAGCAGCCAAGGGTCTAGCGGATTATCAGATACGCAGTATTTT. It translates to CASSQGSSGLSDTQYF.

The chain couples TRBV27 to TRBJ2-1; D possibly corresponds to TRBD2 (6 bases). The CDR3 is 14 amino acids. CDR1 and CDR2 (germline): MNHEY, SMNVEV (reference sequence). The V end lost 5 bases, the J end lost 12 bases, and 20 bases lay between the germline ends. CDR3 DNA sequence: TGTGCCAGCAGTCCGATCCCTAGCGCCGAGGGGCAGTTCTTC. It encodes CASSPIPSAEGQFF.

This clonotype was found a few times. This chain connects TRBV3-1 to TRBJ2-1; possibly TRBD2 for D (6 bases). The V and J ends lost 4 bases and 3 bases respectively, with 10 bases between them. Germline CDR1 reads LGHDT; CDR2 reads YNNKEL (reference sequence). The CDR3 is made up of 14 amino acids. DNA of the CDR3: TGTGCCAGCAGCCCTAGCGTCCGCTACAATGAGCAGTTCTTC. Its protein product is CASSPSVRYNEQFF.

The gene calls are TRBV6-5 and TRBJ2-3; TRBD2 matches 10 bases. The CDR3 totals 15 residues. The J segment lost 4 bases and the V segment lost 2 bases, leaving 3 bases of the junction unmatched. Germline V gene data show CDR1 as MNHEY and CDR2 as SVGAGI. The CDR3 DNA sequence: TGTGCCAGCAGTTACGCGCTAGCGGGAGCAGATACGCAGTATTTT. Encoded protein: CASSYALAGADTQYF.

The V and J genes are TRBV10-3 and TRBJ2-7; 8 bases map to TRBD1. From germline, CDR1 is ENHRY and CDR2 SYGVKD. The CDR3 contains 13 residues. V lost 7 bases, J lost 3 bases, and 5 bases stayed unmatched. The CDR3 loop is CAINDRGDYEQYF. In DNA, the CDR3 is TGTGCCATCAACGACAGGGGCGACTACGAGCAGTACTTC.

The V and J genes are TRBV3-1 and TRBJ2-3, with D hard to call. Germline V gene sequence: CDR1 LGHDT, CDR2 YNNKEL (reference sequence). Between the trimmed V and J ends, which lost 4 bases and 4 bases, there was a span of 18 bases. The CDR3 runs to 16 residues. CDR3 nucleotide sequence: TGTGCCAGCAGCCTCCTCTCGGCGAGAGGCGCAGATACGCAGTATTTT. Its protein is CASSLLSARGADTQYF.

The chain carries TRBV2 and TRBJ1-6; 10 bases map to TRBD1. Trimming took 11 bases from V and 9 from J; bases not matched to a gene: 7. Per germline, CDR1 SNHLY and CDR2 FYNNEI. CDR3 length: 13 residues. DNA for the CDR3: TGTGCCGGCGACAGGGGGCTATCTTCACCCCTCCACTTT. Encoded protein: CAGDRGLSSPLHF.